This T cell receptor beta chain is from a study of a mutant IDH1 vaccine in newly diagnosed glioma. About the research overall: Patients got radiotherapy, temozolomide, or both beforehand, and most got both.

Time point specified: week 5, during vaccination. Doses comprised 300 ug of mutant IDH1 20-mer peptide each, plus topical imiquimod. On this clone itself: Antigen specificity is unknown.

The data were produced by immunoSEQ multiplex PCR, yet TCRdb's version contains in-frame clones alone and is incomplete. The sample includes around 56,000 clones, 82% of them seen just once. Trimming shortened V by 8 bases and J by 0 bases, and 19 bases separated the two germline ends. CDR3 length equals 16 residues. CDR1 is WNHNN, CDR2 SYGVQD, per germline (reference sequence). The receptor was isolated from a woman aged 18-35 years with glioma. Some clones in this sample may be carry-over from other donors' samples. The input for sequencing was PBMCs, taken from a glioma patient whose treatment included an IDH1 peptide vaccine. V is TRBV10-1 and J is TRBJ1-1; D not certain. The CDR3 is CASDFLPRSMNTEAFF. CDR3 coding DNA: TGCGCCAGCGACTTCCTTCCCCGGAGCATGAACACTGAAGCTTTCTTT.